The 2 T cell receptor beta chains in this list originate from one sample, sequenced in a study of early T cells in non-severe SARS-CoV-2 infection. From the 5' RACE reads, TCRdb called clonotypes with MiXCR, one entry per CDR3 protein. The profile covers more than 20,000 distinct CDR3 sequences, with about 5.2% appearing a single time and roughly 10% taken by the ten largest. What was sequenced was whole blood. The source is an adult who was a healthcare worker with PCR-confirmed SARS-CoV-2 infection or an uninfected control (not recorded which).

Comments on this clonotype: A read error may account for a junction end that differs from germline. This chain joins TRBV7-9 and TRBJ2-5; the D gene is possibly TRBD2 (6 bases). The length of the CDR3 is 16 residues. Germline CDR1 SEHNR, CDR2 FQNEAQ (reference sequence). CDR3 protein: CAGSPVAGLMQETQYF. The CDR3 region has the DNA TGTGCCGGCAGCCCAGTCGCGGGATTAATGCAAGAGACCCAGTACTTC.

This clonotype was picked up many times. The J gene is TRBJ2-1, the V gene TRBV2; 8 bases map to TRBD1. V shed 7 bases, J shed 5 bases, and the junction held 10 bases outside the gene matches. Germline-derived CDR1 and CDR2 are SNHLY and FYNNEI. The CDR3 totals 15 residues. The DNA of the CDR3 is TGTGCCAGCAAAGGGCGGGACAGGTCCCACAATGAGCAGTTCTTC. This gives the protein CASKGRDRSHNEQFF. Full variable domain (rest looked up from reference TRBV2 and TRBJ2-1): EPEVTQTPSHQVTQMGQEVILRCVPISNHLYFYWYRQILGQKVEFLVSFYNNEISEKSEIFDDQFSVERPDGSNFTLKIRSTKLEDSAMYFCASKGRDRSHNEQFFGPGTRLTVL.